This T cell receptor beta chain is drawn from a study of OX40 agonist ivuxolimab in advanced cancers. Findings and limits, study-wide: Some patients without response likewise showed low normalized clonal expansion. There was clonal expansion of CD4+ and CD8+ blood T cells by week 6 at 0.1 to 3.0 mg/kg. CD8+ T cells were the subset that, on average, had more expanded clones than CD4+.

A word on this clone: The target antigen is unknown.

Using immunoSEQ multiplex PCR, the repertoire was profiled, and TCRdb retains in-frame clones only, with some absent. Among approximately 60,000 clones listed, roughly 80% were seen once. In germline, CDR1 is SGHNT, CDR2 YENEEA. This CDR3 has 13 residues. V was cut by 4 bases and J by 6 bases, with 12 bases left in between. The receptor was isolated from an adult with an advanced solid tumor such as melanoma, head and neck, liver or kidney cancer. This sample comprised CD4+ or CD8+ T cells sorted from blood, obtained in a trial of the OX40 agonist ivuxolimab. The rearrangement joins TRBV11-3 to TRBJ1-1; D gene uncertain. CDR3 in DNA: TGTGCCAGCAGCTCCGGCGGGCGACCTGAAGCTTTCTTT. This gives the protein CASSSGGRPEAFF.